A single sample is the source of the 17 T cell receptor beta chains below, sequenced in a study of siplizumab effects on memory and regulatory T cells. Coculture of mixed lymphocyte reaction cells was performed at 37°C for roughly 6 days. These receptors have no identified antigens. The protocol was immunoSEQ multiplex PCR, while the TCRdb copy is restricted to in-frame clones and leaves out a portion. The sample includes some 20,000 clones, more than 35% of them seen just once. The sequenced material came from CFSE-low (dividing) CD4+ T cells sorted from an allogeneic mixed lymphocyte reaction. These receptors were obtained from a human donor in good health; the cells came from an allogeneic mixed lymphocyte reaction.

This clone is categorized as medium-sized. This chain joins TRBV18 and TRBJ2-3; a possible D gene is TRBD2 (5 bases). Trimming removed 6 bases from V and 5 bases from J, with 9 bases in between. Germline V gives CDR1 KGHSH, CDR2 LQKENI. This CDR3 has 12 residues. The CDR3 bases are TGTGCCAGCTCGATACTAGTAGATACGCAGTATTTT. Its protein is CASSILVDTQYF.

V gene TRBV10-3 combines with J gene TRBJ2-3, with 8 bases matching TRBD2. CDR1 and CDR2 from the germline V gene are ENHRY and SYGVKD. V trimming: 3 bases; J trimming: 2 bases; junction bases outside the gene matches: 7. This CDR3 contains 16 residues. CDR3 loop: CAISDPGLGVTDTQYF. The CDR3 bases are TGTGCCATCAGTGACCCGGGACTAGGGGTCACAGATACGCAGTATTTT.

This rearrangement joins TRBV7-9 to TRBJ1-2; the D gene is possibly TRBD1 (5 bases). The CDR3 spans 12 residues. V lost 3 bases and J 6 bases, leaving 8 bases between the germline ends. Germline loops: CDR1 SEHNR, CDR2 FQNEAQ (reference sequence). In nucleotides, the CDR3 is TGTGCCAGCAGCTTTCAGGGCAATGGCTACACCTTC. Amino acid sequence: CASSFQGNGYTF.

This rearrangement joins TRBV30 to TRBJ2-5, with 8 bases aligning to TRBD2. This CDR3 has 13 residues. The V and J ends lost 2 bases and 5 bases, in that order; junction bases with no gene match: 4. Per germline, CDR1 GTSNPN and CDR2 SVGIG (reference sequence). The CDR3 spells CAWSRGGCETQYF. The CDR3 DNA reads TGTGCCTGGAGTCGGGGGGGGTGTGAGACCCAGTACTTC.

J is TRBJ1-2 and V is TRBV6-5, with D possibly TRBD1 on 5 matching bases. The CDR3 sequence is 14 residues long. The germline V gene encodes CDR1 MNHEY and CDR2 SVGAGI. The V end was cut by 4 bases, the J end by 2 bases, with 11 bases between. CDR3 residues: CASSSAGTNYGYTF. CDR3 sequence (DNA): TGTGCCAGCAGTTCCGCTGGGACCAACTATGGCTACACCTTC.

The chain employs TRBV28 and TRBJ1-4; D not certain. The CDR3 is 16 residues long. Germline assignment: CDR1 MDHEN and CDR2 SYDVKM. V lost 5 bases and J lost 6, with 19 bases in between. CDR3 nucleotide sequence: TGTGCCAGCAGTCCTACCCTAGGCACGGATTATGAAAAACTGTTTTTT. Residues: CASSPTLGTDYEKLFF.

Only a few counts were recorded for this clone. This chain connects TRBV7-9 to TRBJ2-5; 8 bases agree with TRBD2. V lost 4 bases and J lost 4; bases outside the gene matches: 2. Germline V CDR1 and CDR2: SEHNR, FQNEAQ (reference sequence). CDR3 length equals 13 residues. The CDR3 loop reads CASSSGLVETQYF. The CDR3 region has the DNA TGTGCCAGCAGCTCGGGACTAGTAGAGACCCAGTACTTC.

The chain carries TRBV6-6 and TRBJ2-3; D is unresolved. The germline CDR1 and CDR2 sequences are MNHNY and SVGAGI (reference sequence). The CDR3 length is 12 residues. Trimming cost V 9 bases and J 1 base, with 8 bases left between them. The CDR3 DNA reads as TGTGCCAGTACGCAAGGCACAGATACGCAGTATTTT. Amino acid sequence: CASTQGTDTQYF.

The chain joins TRBV18 to TRBJ1-5; 7 bases line up with TRBD1. Looked up from germline, CDR1 is KGHSH and CDR2 is LQKENI. The CDR3 totals 16 residues. The J segment lost 1 base and the V segment lost 5 bases, leaving 8 bases of the junction unmatched. The CDR3 DNA sequence: TGTGCCAGCTCAAGGGGACAGTCGTTGAGCAATCAGCCCCAGCATTTT. Protein product: CASSRGQSLSNQPQHF. Full variable domain (remainder filled in from reference TRBV18 and TRBJ1-5): NAGVMQNPRHLVRRRGQEARLRCSPMKGHSHVYWYRQLPEEGLKFMVYLQKENIIDESGMPKERFSAEFPKEGPSILRIQQVVRGDSAAYFCASSRGQSLSNQPQHFGDGTRLSIL.

The chain recombines TRBV25-1 with TRBJ1-2; D gene uncertain. Trimming took 2 bases from V and 0 from J, leaving 4 bases between them. Germline CDR1 MGHDK, CDR2 SYGVNS. This CDR3 is built from 13 residues. CDR3 protein: CASSERANYGYTF. CDR3 sequence (DNA): TGTGCCAGCAGTGAACGAGCTAACTATGGCTACACCTTC.

This sequence joins TRBV27 and TRBJ1-2; TRBD1 matches at 7 bases. This CDR3 is built from 16 residues. J was trimmed by 8 bases and V by 1 base; bases with no gene match: 13. CDR1 and CDR2 from the germline V gene are MNHEY and SMNVEV (reference sequence). The CDR3 reads CASSLYGDRPYEGYTF. The CDR3, as DNA: TGTGCCAGCAGTTTATATGGGGACAGACCCTATGAGGGCTACACCTTC.

The gene calls are TRBV6-5 and TRBJ2-7; D gene uncertain. Germline CDR1 is MNHEY and CDR2 is SVGAGI. Trimming took 3 bases from V and 4 from J, leaving 7 bases between them. CDR3 length: 12 residues. The CDR3 loop is CASSYPNYEQYF. The CDR3 DNA sequence: TGTGCCAGCAGTTATCCGAATTACGAGCAGTACTTC.

By share, this clone ranks as large. The V gene is TRBV28, the J gene TRBJ2-7; 7 nucleotides line up with TRBD1. V shed 8 bases, J shed 6 bases, and the junction held 16 bases outside the gene matches. Per the germline V gene, CDR1 is MDHEN and CDR2 is SYDVKM. This CDR3 region has 15 residues. CDR3: CASRPDLTGAGEQYF. CDR3 sequence (DNA): TGTGCCAGCCGTCCTGACCTCACAGGGGCTGGCGAGCAGTACTTC.

The V call is TRBV5-4, the J call TRBJ2-3; no reliable D call. Germline V gene data show CDR1 as SGHNT and CDR2 as YYREEE (reference sequence). V lost 0 bases to trimming and J lost 4 bases, with 12 bases between them. This CDR3 comprises 15 residues. CDR3 in DNA: TGTGCCAGCAGCTTGGGTTCAGGCTCCCCAGATACGCAGTATTTT. As protein: CASSLGSGSPDTQYF.

The V gene is TRBV29-1, the J gene TRBJ1-1, with 7 positions matching TRBD1. Losses at the gene ends were 6 bases for V and 1 base for J; bases not matched to a gene: 5. Germline V gives CDR1 SQVTM, CDR2 ANQGSEA. CDR3 length: 13 amino acids. CDR3 bases: TGCAGCGTCGCGGGACAGCCGAACACTGAAGCTTTCTTT. This encodes CSVAGQPNTEAFF.

This clone came up a few times. The chain recombines TRBV10-3 with TRBJ2-7; 9 nucleotides align to TRBD1. The CDR3 has 13 amino acids. V dropped 7 bases and J dropped 5; count of bases not matched to a gene: 6. Germline values: CDR1 ENHRY, CDR2 SYGVKD. The CDR3 DNA is TGTGCCATCACGACAGGGGGTATCGACGAGCAGTACTTC. Amino acids: CAITTGGIDEQYF.

This clone was observed a few times. Written as DNA, the CDR3 is TGTGCCAGCAGCTTAGCTCTTTCGAACACCGGGGAGCTGTTTTTT. Residues: CASSLALSNTGELFF. The rearrangement links TRBV7-2 to TRBJ2-2; the D is unclear. In germline, CDR1 is SGHTA, CDR2 FQGNSA. Trimming cost V 0 bases and J 0 bases, with 5 bases left between them. This CDR3 is 15 amino acids long.